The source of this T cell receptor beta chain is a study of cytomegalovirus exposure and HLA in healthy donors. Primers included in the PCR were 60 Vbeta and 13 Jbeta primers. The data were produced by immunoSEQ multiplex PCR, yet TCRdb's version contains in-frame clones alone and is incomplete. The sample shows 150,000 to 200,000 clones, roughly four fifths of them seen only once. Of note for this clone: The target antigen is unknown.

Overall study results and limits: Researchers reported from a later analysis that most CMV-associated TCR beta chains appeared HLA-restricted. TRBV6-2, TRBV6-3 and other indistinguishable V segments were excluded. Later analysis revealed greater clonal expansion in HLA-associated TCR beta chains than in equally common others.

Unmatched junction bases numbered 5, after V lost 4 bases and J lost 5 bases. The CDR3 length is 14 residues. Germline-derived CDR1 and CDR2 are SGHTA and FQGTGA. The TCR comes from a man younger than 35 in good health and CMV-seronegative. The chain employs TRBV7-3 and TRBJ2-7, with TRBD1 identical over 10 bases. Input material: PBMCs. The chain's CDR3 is CASSSGTGAHEQYF. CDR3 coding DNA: TGTGCCAGCAGCTCCGGGACAGGGGCCCACGAGCAGTACTTC.